This record looks at one T cell receptor beta chain sequence and its context. What it recognizes is unknown. The sample is drawn from a study of shared clonotypes between healthy human individuals. Study observations and caveats: Inspection by rarefaction showed sorted-subset sequencing to be incomplete despite large depth. Clonotypes not shared had lower generation probabilities than those common to all four donors.

Sequencing was performed with immunoSEQ multiplex PCR; in TCRdb, only in-frame clones are kept and a portion is missing. The sample has some 2.1 million clones, just over 90% seen once. Looked up from germline, CDR1 is SNHLY and CDR2 is FYNNEI. This CDR3 has 15 amino acids. V shed 5 bases and J 0 bases; nucleotides not matched to a gene: 7. Terminally differentiated effector memory CD45RA+ cells were excluded from the naive CD8 cells, which were CD45RO-negative and positively selected for CCR7. The donors, healthy adults who were HIV-negative, had experienced no recent acute infections or vaccinations.

This sequence originates from a man aged 18 to 35 in good health. Some clones in this sample may be carry-over from other donors' samples. Sequencing was performed on naive CD8+ T cells from PBMCs. The chain has TRBV2 and TRBJ2-7; 7 nucleotides agree with TRBD2. The CDR3 reads CASSQLAESSYEQYF. CDR3 in DNA: TGTGCCAGCAGTCAGCTAGCGGAGAGCTCCTACGAGCAGTACTTC.